The following is a T cell receptor (beta chain) sequence with its context. The record originates from a study of blood T cell repertoires in COVID-19. Study-level information: Specimens from acute and convalescent COVID-19 originated in the United States, Italy and Spain. T cells, B-cell-depleted T cells, or PBMCs supplied cDNA or gDNA.

Original processing notes: Cell counts per sample came from amplifying reference gene primers. Sequencing used immunoSEQ multiplex PCR; TCRdb keeps in-frame clones, though not all of them. The V and J calls and clone size come from that table; D and trimming were worked out from the DNA. The repertoire includes 180,000 or so clones, 80% to 85% of them detected once, and 2.6% sits in the top ten. CDR3 length: 12 amino acids. Germline V gene lookup returns CDR1 SEHNR and CDR2 FQNEAQ (reference sequence). Trimming took off 1 base at V and 12 bases at J, with 12 bases between the two ends. The receptor was derived from a human donor with acute or convalescent COVID-19. The donor label of this sample is uncertain. J is TRBJ1-1 and V is TRBV7-9; D perhaps matches TRBD1 (5 bases). The specimen sequenced was peripheral blood. This CDR3 is CASSLDRIITFF. The DNA for the CDR3 is TGTGCCAGCAGCTTAGACAGGATAATAACTTTCTTT.